The 7 T cell receptor beta chains presented below share a single source sample, sequenced in a study of T cell changes during pregnancy in multiple sclerosis. Clones were sequenced by immunoSEQ multiplex PCR, and TCRdb holds only the in-frame ones, with some missing. The table includes about 70,000 clones, approximately 94% detected once. The starting material was peripheral blood, obtained in the third trimester of pregnancy. These receptors were collected from a female donor with multiple sclerosis, enrolled in a pregnancy study.

In nucleotides, the CDR3 is TGTGCCAGTAGTATCAATGGCAGGGGGGCTAGCAATCAGCCCCAGCATTTT. Protein: CASSINGRGASNQPQHF. The chain employs TRBV19 and TRBJ1-5; 7 bases match TRBD1. The CDR3 is 17 amino acids. Trimming removed 3 bases from V and 0 bases from J; junction bases left unmatched: 8. CDR1 is LNHDA and CDR2 is SQIVND in the germline V gene (reference sequence).

This rearrangement joins TRBV4-1 to TRBJ1-5, with 9 bases that match TRBD1. V lost 0 bases, J lost 9 bases, and 9 bases stayed unmatched. The germline CDR1 and CDR2 sequences are MGHRA and YSYEKL. This CDR3 is 16 amino acids long. In DNA, the CDR3 is TGCGCCAGCAGCCAAGAAGGACAGGGGTCCGGAGGGCCCCAGCATTTT. Protein product: CASSQEGQGSGGPQHF.

The gene calls are TRBV2 and TRBJ2-7; 8 positions match TRBD1. The germline V gene encodes CDR1 SNHLY and CDR2 FYNNEI. Trimming cost V 6 bases and J 0 bases; bases outside gene matches: 7. CDR3 size: 15 residues. As DNA, the CDR3 is TGTGCCAGCAGCCCGGACAGGGCGAGCTCCTACGAGCAGTACTTC. Translating gives CASSPDRASSYEQYF.

The J gene is TRBJ1-1, the V gene TRBV30; no clear D gene. The CDR3 has 16 residues. CDR1 is GTSNPN and CDR2 is SVGIG in the germline V gene (reference sequence). V lost 2 bases to trimming and J lost 3 bases, with 19 bases between them. The CDR3 spells CAWSRRDRGWDTEAFF. The CDR3 DNA reads as TGTGCCTGGAGTAGGAGGGATCGGGGTTGGGACACTGAAGCTTTCTTT.

V is TRBV10-3 and J is TRBJ2-1; D is unresolved. Germline V gene sequence: CDR1 ENHRY, CDR2 SYGVKD. V was shortened by 4 bases and J by 6 bases, with 13 bases between the two germline ends. This CDR3 has 14 amino acids. CDR3 coding DNA: TGTGCCATCAGTGGCGGAGTCCAGTCCAATGAGCAGTTCTTC. Translating gives CAISGGVQSNEQFF.

J is TRBJ1-1 and V is TRBV28; 9 bases map to TRBD1. The CDR3 has 15 amino acids. After removal of 3 bases from V and 5 bases from J, the junction contained 7 bases not matched to a gene. In germline, CDR1 is MDHEN, CDR2 SYDVKM. CDR3 DNA: TGTGCCAGCAGTTTCCCAACAGGGGGCAGAACTGAAGCTTTCTTT. It codes for CASSFPTGGRTEAFF. Combining the CDR3 with reference TRBV28 and TRBJ1-1 gives the whole variable domain DVKVTQSSRYLVKRTGEKVFLECVQDMDHENMFWYRQDPGLGLRLIYFSYDVKMKEKGDIPEGYSVSREKKERFSLILESASTNQTSMYLCASSFPTGGRTEAFFGQGTRLTVV.

This chain links TRBV29-1 with TRBJ1-1, with a possible D match to TRBD1 (5 bases). The V gene lost 7 bases and the J gene lost 6 bases, with 12 bases spanning the gap. Germline-derived CDR1 and CDR2 are SQVTM and ANQGSEA. The CDR3 is made up of 11 amino acids. DNA for the CDR3: TGCAGCGGTGGCGGGGGTGCTGAAGCTTTCTTT. Translated, it gives CSGGGGAEAFF.